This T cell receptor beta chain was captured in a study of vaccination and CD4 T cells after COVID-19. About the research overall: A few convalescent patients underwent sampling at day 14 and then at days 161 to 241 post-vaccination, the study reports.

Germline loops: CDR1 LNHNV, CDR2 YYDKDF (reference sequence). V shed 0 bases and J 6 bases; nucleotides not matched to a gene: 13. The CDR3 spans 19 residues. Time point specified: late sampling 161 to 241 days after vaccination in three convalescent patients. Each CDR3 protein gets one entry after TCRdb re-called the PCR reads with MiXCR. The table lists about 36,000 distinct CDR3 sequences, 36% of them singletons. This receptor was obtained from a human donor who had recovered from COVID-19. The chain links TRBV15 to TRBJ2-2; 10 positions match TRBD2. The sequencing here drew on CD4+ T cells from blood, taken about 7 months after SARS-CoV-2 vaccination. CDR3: CATSRDLSGRAFRAGELFF. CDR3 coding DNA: TGTGCCACCAGCAGAGATTTGAGCGGGAGGGCCTTTCGGGCCGGGGAGCTGTTTTTT.